This is a list of T cell receptor beta chains from one sample in a study of blood T cell repertoires in COVID-19. Here immunoSEQ multiplex PCR was the method, and the copy in TCRdb shows in-frame clones only, minus some. The sample lists around 140,000 clones; approximately 84% were seen once. Sequencing input: peripheral blood. All receptors derive from a woman older than 75 with acute or convalescent COVID-19. Each CDR3 is given with its conserved first and last residue.

cdr3_length	v_call	j_call	cdr3_aa
14	TRBV6-6	TRBJ2-7	CASSAGQSTYEQYF
15	TRBV11-3	TRBJ2-1	CASSLEGQGGNEQFF
16	TRBV9	TRBJ1-2	CASSPQVGLTNYGYTF
15	TRBV5-4	TRBJ2-1	CASSSRRTGEGEQFF
15	TRBV6-6	TRBJ1-5	CASRETGGNNQPQHF
15	TRBV2	TRBJ1-5	CASSEGWLANQPQHF
14	TRBV7-6	TRBJ2-7	CASSLSGVPYEQYF
11	TRBV5-1	TRBJ2-7	CASSLQGEQYF
17	TRBV5-6	TRBJ1-3	CASSPLREGISGNTIYF
14	TRBV2	TRBJ1-6	CASQRTGVNSPLHF
16	TRBV5-4	TRBJ2-3	CASSFWGSGRADTQYF
12	TRBV10-3	TRBJ1-2	CAIQGTGYGYTF
15	TRBV30	TRBJ1-1	CAWSAQGVVNTEAFF
13	TRBV7-9	TRBJ1-2	CASSPTSNYGYTF
14	TRBV4-3	TRBJ1-1	CASSQRDRGQGAFF
16	TRBV7-9	TRBJ1-3	CASAPPQGRAGNTIYF
14	TRBV15	TRBJ2-3	CATSRGWARETQYF
12	TRBV25-1	TRBJ1-2	CASSRTGGGYTF
14	TRBV2	TRBJ1-1	CASSRGWLNTEAFF
12	TRBV25-1	TRBJ2-7	CASSRTGYEQYF
12	TRBV29-1	TRBJ2-5	CSARQGQETQYF
13	TRBV27	TRBJ2-1	CASSYTENNEQFF
13	TRBV20-1	TRBJ1-2	CSASGRPDYGYTF
16	TRBV2	TRBJ2-2	CASSQLAGAGTGELFF
12	TRBV2	TRBJ1-5	CASTPGNQPQHF
15	TRBV4-3	TRBJ2-7	CASSQEGGASYEQYF
11	TRBV29-1	TRBJ1-2	CSVTGGYGYTF
16	TRBV12-1	TRBJ1-1	CASSPDPGGFDTEAFF
14	TRBV5-1	TRBJ1-5	CASSLRGEGQPQHF
15	TRBV6-5	TRBJ1-5	CASSPLGGRTQPQHF
13	TRBV6-6	TRBJ2-7	CASNQGAYYEQYF
16	TRBV6-2/TRBV6-3	TRBJ2-2	CASTPWTSFGPGELFF
13	TRBV5-1	TRBJ2-5	CASSQGSQETQYF
16	TRBV5-1	TRBJ2-3	CASSPLAGSSTDTQYF
16	TRBV21-1	TRBJ2-2	CASPGGGGAHTGELFF
15	TRBV7-8	TRBJ2-2	CASSFGRGGTGELFF
13	TRBV6-5	TRBJ1-1	CASRESGTAEAFF
16	TRBV5-1	TRBJ1-1	CASSFTLSQGNTEAFF
15	TRBV15	TRBJ1-1	CATSRRQGQNTEAFF
17	TRBV25-1	TRBJ1-2	CASSEPGTGGISGGYTF
14	TRBV30	TRBJ1-5	CAWSEGLSNQPQHF